Following are 13 T cell receptor beta chains from one sample sequenced in a study of cytomegalovirus exposure and HLA in healthy donors. In the PCR, 60 Vbeta and 13 Jbeta primers were used. The assay was immunoSEQ multiplex PCR, and TCRdb's table has in-frame clones only and misses some. The sample contains fewer than 130,000 clones, about 80% of which appear only once. The sequenced material came from PBMCs. These receptors originate from a female donor in good health and CMV-seropositive.

The chain carries TRBV28 and TRBJ2-7; the D is unclear. The CDR3 is 11 amino acids. Between the trimmed V and J ends, which lost 5 bases and 3 bases, there was a span of 5 bases. Germline values: CDR1 MDHEN, CDR2 SYDVKM. In DNA form, the CDR3 reads TGTGCCAGCAGTGACAACTACGAGCAGTACTTC. Protein product: CASSDNYEQYF.

V usage is TRBV20-1 and J usage is TRBJ1-1; D perhaps matches TRBD1 (5 bases). The CDR3 is 11 amino acids. Trimming shortened V by 0 bases and J by 7 bases, and 6 bases separated the two germline ends. Germline CDR1 reads DFQATT; CDR2 reads SNEGSKA (reference sequence). The CDR3 DNA sequence: TGCAGTGCTAGAGAACAGGTTGAAGCTTTCTTT. Translating it yields CSAREQVEAFF.

This rearrangement joins TRBV15 to TRBJ2-3; D remains unclear. In germline, CDR1 is LNHNV, CDR2 YYDKDF (reference sequence). The CDR3 totals 12 residues. Trimming cost V 0 bases and J 8 bases, with 6 bases left between them. The DNA for the CDR3 is TGTGCCACCAGCAGAGATGATAGTACGCAGTATTTT. Protein sequence: CATSRDDSTQYF.

This chain joins TRBV13 and TRBJ2-5; D gene ambiguous. Trimming cost V 1 base and J 5 bases, with 5 bases left between them. This CDR3 comprises 12 residues. The germline CDR1 and CDR2 sequences are PRHDT and FYEKMQ (reference sequence). DNA of the CDR3: TGTGCCAGCAGCTTAGATGCGGAGACCCAGTACTTC. Its translation is CASSLDAETQYF.

The genes are TRBV11-2 and TRBJ1-3; the D is unclear. CDR3 size: 15 residues. Trimming stripped 1 base from V and 2 bases from J, with 9 bases between. Germline V gene data show CDR1 as SGHAT and CDR2 as FQNNGV. The CDR3 spells CASSLARAAGNTIYF. The CDR3 region has the DNA TGTGCCAGCAGCTTAGCGAGGGCAGCTGGAAACACCATATATTTT.

The chain couples TRBV11-3 to TRBJ2-1, with a weak D call TRBD2 (6 bases). Germline V CDR1 and CDR2: SGHNT, YENEEA. This CDR3 is built from 12 residues. V shed 4 bases and J shed 8 bases, with 9 bases lying between them. CDR3 nucleotide sequence: TGTGCCAGCAGCTCGCCGGGGGATGAGCAGTTCTTC. This translates into CASSSPGDEQFF.

The J gene is TRBJ2-3, the V gene TRBV5-4; the D gene is possibly TRBD1 (6 bases). The germline V and J ends were trimmed by 0 bases and 1 base, with 9 bases remaining between them. The CDR3 is 15 residues long. Germline V gives CDR1 SGHNT, CDR2 YYREEE (reference sequence). The CDR3 nucleotides are TGTGCCAGCAGCTTGGTGGGGGCGGGCACAGATACGCAGTATTTT. Its protein product is CASSLVGAGTDTQYF.

This chain uses TRBV18 with TRBJ2-3; tentatively, D is TRBD2 (5 bases). CDR1 and CDR2 from the germline V gene are KGHSH and LQKENI. V was shortened by 0 bases and J by 1 base, with 11 bases between the two germline ends. The CDR3 contains 16 residues. CDR3 DNA sequence: TGTGCCAGCTCACCACCCATCGGGGTGGGCACAGATACGCAGTATTTT. Its protein is CASSPPIGVGTDTQYF.

The rearrangement links TRBV7-3 to TRBJ2-6; tentative D call: TRBD1 (6 bases). V lost 5 bases, J lost 4 bases, and 9 bases lay in between. The germline V gene has CDR1 SGHTA and CDR2 FQGTGA. The CDR3 spans 14 residues. This chain's CDR3 is CASSTGTGANVLTF. In DNA, the CDR3 is TGTGCCAGCAGCACAGGGACCGGGGCCAACGTCCTGACTTTC.

The J gene is TRBJ2-1, the V gene TRBV27; 7 nucleotides match TRBD2. The J segment lost 9 bases and the V segment lost 5 bases, leaving 13 bases of the junction unmatched. The CDR3 is 15 residues long. Per germline, CDR1 MNHEY and CDR2 SMNVEV (reference sequence). CDR3 nucleotide sequence: TGTGCCAGCAGTCATGGGAGGGGTAGGGACCCTGAGCAGTTCTTC. As protein: CASSHGRGRDPEQFF.

This chain connects TRBV7-3 to TRBJ2-7; 8 nucleotides align to TRBD1. Per the germline V gene, CDR1 is SGHTA and CDR2 is FQGTGA. This CDR3 region has 13 residues. V trimming: 4 bases; J trimming: 4 bases; junction bases outside the gene matches: 3. The CDR3 is CASSSRDRYEQYF. CDR3 bases: TGTGCCAGCAGCTCCCGGGACAGGTACGAGCAGTACTTC.

The chain recombines TRBV4-1 with TRBJ1-1; D may be TRBD1 (6 bases). The CDR3 totals 15 residues. V was pared by 1 base and J by 5 bases, with 14 bases between. Looked up from germline, CDR1 is MGHRA and CDR2 is YSYEKL. The CDR3 region is CASSQVDGTRTEAFF. The CDR3 DNA follows: TGCGCCAGCAGCCAAGTGGACGGGACACGAACTGAAGCTTTCTTT.

Only a few counts were recorded for this clone. The rearrangement joins TRBV10-2 to TRBJ2-7; no reliable D call. This CDR3 has 14 amino acids. V was trimmed by 7 bases and J by 2 bases, leaving 15 bases between them. CDR1 is WSHSY and CDR2 is SAAADI in the germline V gene. This chain's CDR3 is CASNPRQPPYEQYF. The CDR3, as DNA: TGCGCCAGCAACCCGCGCCAACCCCCCTACGAGCAGTACTTC.